The 22 T cell receptor beta chains below come from one sample, sequenced in a study of blood T cell repertoires in COVID-19. The repertoire was sequenced with immunoSEQ multiplex PCR; TCRdb's copy has only in-frame clones and lacks some. The table shows tens of thousands of clones, with approximately 80% occurring only once. The specimen sequenced was peripheral blood. Receptor source: a man older than 75 with acute or convalescent COVID-19.

The chain links TRBV7-6 to TRBJ2-3; TRBD1 matches at 9 bases. The CDR3 runs 19 residues. Losses at the gene ends were 0 bases for V and 0 bases for J; bases not matched to a gene: 10. Germline CDR1 is SGHVS and CDR2 is FNYEAQ. The CDR3 DNA reads as TGTGCCAGCAGCTTAGCGAACAGGGGGCGTTTCCTTAGCACAGATACGCAGTATTTT. This sequence encodes CASSLANRGRFLSTDTQYF.

This sequence joins TRBV28 and TRBJ2-3; the D gene is possibly TRBD2 (6 bases). This CDR3 has 17 amino acids. V was clipped by 5 bases and J by 2 bases, with 20 bases between them. The germline V gene encodes CDR1 MDHEN and CDR2 SYDVKM. The CDR3 nucleotides are TGTGCCAGCAGTCCCGGGTTAGGTAGCGGTTACACAGATACGCAGTATTTT. It yields the protein CASSPGLGSGYTDTQYF.

The chain joins TRBV18 to TRBJ1-1; TRBD1 might be the D (6 bases). In germline, CDR1 is KGHSH, CDR2 LQKENI. This CDR3 contains 16 residues. Trimming stripped 3 bases from V and 2 bases from J, with 16 bases between. Here the CDR3 reads CASSPTTGRRNTEAFF. The CDR3 DNA follows: TGTGCCAGCTCACCGACGACAGGTAGAAGAAACACTGAAGCTTTCTTT.

This chain joins TRBV29-1 and TRBJ1-4; 7 bases agree with TRBD1. The CDR3 loop spans 14 amino acids. Losses at the gene ends were 7 bases for V and 5 bases for J; bases not matched to a gene: 10. Germline values: CDR1 SQVTM, CDR2 ANQGSEA. CDR3 region: CSGTSDRLNEKLFF. The CDR3 bases are TGCAGCGGTACATCGGACAGGCTAAATGAAAAACTGTTTTTT.

The V gene is TRBV18, the J gene TRBJ2-1; TRBD2 matches 13 bases. Unmatched junction bases numbered 12, after V lost 2 bases and J lost 8 bases. Per germline, CDR1 KGHSH and CDR2 LQKENI. This CDR3 is built from 18 residues. The CDR3 nucleotides read TGTGCCAGCTCACCAGAGGAAGTAGGACTAGCGGGAGTGGATGAGCAGTTCTTC. This gives the protein CASSPEEVGLAGVDEQFF.

This chain joins TRBV7-9 and TRBJ2-1; D perhaps matches TRBD2 (5 bases). Trimming removed 5 bases from V and 7 bases from J, with 12 bases in between. This CDR3 is built from 13 residues. The V gene's germline CDR1 is SEHNR and CDR2 FQNEAQ (reference sequence). Here the CDR3 reads CASSIGSGNEQFF. The CDR3 DNA reads as TGTGCCAGCAGCATAGGGTCGGGGAATGAGCAGTTCTTC.

The chain carries TRBV23-1 and TRBJ1-3; no clear D gene. TRBV23-1 has ORF status, its function being uncertain. The CDR3 covers 12 residues. Trimming shortened V by 1 base and J by 8 bases, and 6 bases separated the two germline ends. The CDR3 DNA reads as TGCGCCAGCAGTCAATTCACAGACACCATATATTTT. Its translation: CASSQFTDTIYF.

The DNA of the CDR3 is TGTGCCAGTAGCGCCGGGACAGACCCCCTCTCTGGAAACACCATATATTTT. Its protein product is CASSAGTDPLSGNTIYF. The chain has TRBV19 and TRBJ1-3; 7 bases align to TRBD1. The CDR3 spans 17 residues. CDR1 LNHDA and CDR2 SQIVND come from the germline V gene (reference sequence). V lost 6 bases, J lost 0 bases, and 11 bases stayed unmatched.

The chain uses TRBV11-2 and TRBJ2-5; 8 bases agree with TRBD2. Germline lookup yields CDR1 SGHAT and CDR2 FQNNGV. The CDR3 consists of 14 residues. Unmatched junction bases numbered 10, after V lost 8 bases and J lost 5 bases. CDR3 in DNA: TGTGCCAGCTGCATTGGGCTAGCGGGCGAGACCCAGTACTTC. Amino acids: CASCIGLAGETQYF.

The rearrangement joins TRBV9 to TRBJ1-1; D uncertain. Germline loops: CDR1 SGDLS, CDR2 YYNGEE. V was clipped by 4 bases and J by 2 bases, with 9 bases between them. The CDR3 is 13 amino acids. The CDR3 spells CASSHTVNTEAFF. In DNA form, the CDR3 reads TGTGCCAGCAGCCATACAGTTAACACTGAAGCTTTCTTT.

CDR3 sequence (DNA): TGTGCCAGTACCTCCTCACAGGGGGGGTTTGCACCCCTCCACTTT. This codes for CASTSSQGGFAPLHF. The chain is built from TRBV19 and TRBJ1-6, with 8 positions matching TRBD1. Germline trimming cut 7 bases from V and 11 bases from J; bases unmatched to any gene: 13. Germline loops: CDR1 LNHDA, CDR2 SQIVND (reference sequence). The CDR3 loop spans 15 amino acids.

By proportion, this clone is medium-sized. J is TRBJ1-5 and V is TRBV9, with a tentative D call TRBD1 (5 bases). V was pared by 3 bases and J by 9 bases, with 16 bases between. The germline gives CDR1 SGDLS, CDR2 YYNGEE. CDR3 length equals 14 residues. CDR3 sequence: CASSANDLGGPQHF. The CDR3 DNA is TGTGCCAGCAGCGCGAACGATTTGGGGGGGCCCCAGCATTTT.

The chain's CDR3 is CASSTTSGSTYEQYF. CDR3 nucleotide sequence: TGTGCCAGTAGTACCACTAGCGGGAGTACGTACGAGCAGTACTTC. This chain joins TRBV19 and TRBJ2-7, with 11 bases identical to TRBD2. CDR1 and CDR2 (germline): LNHDA, SQIVND (reference sequence). V shed 4 bases and J 4 bases; nucleotides not matched to a gene: 6. The CDR3 runs 15 residues.

This chain links TRBV5-1 with TRBJ2-2; the D gene is possibly TRBD2 (6 bases). The CDR3 has 18 residues. V lost 0 bases and J 0 bases, leaving 15 bases between the germline ends. CDR1 and CDR2 (germline): SGHRS, YFSETQ. The CDR3 here is CASSLGNAGTSNTGELFF. The CDR3, as DNA: TGCGCCAGCAGCTTGGGGAATGCTGGGACTTCGAACACCGGGGAGCTGTTTTTT.

The chain combines TRBV2 with TRBJ2-2, with 10 bases matching TRBD2. CDR3 length equals 14 residues. Germline lookup yields CDR1 SNHLY and CDR2 FYNNEI. V lost 6 bases and J lost 8; bases outside the gene matches: 6. This CDR3 is CASRELAGNGELFF. Here the CDR3 DNA reads TGTGCCAGCAGGGAACTAGCGGGAAATGGGGAGCTGTTTTTT.

V and J are TRBV7-7 and TRBJ2-5; no reliable D call. This CDR3 is built from 14 residues. Trimming left V 2 bases short and J 0 bases short, with 7 bases between. The germline CDR1 and CDR2 sequences are SSHAT and FNYEAQ (reference sequence). CDR3 sequence: CASSLISDQETQYF. The CDR3, as DNA: TGTGCCAGCAGCTTAATCAGCGACCAAGAGACCCAGTACTTC.

V gene TRBV9 combines with J gene TRBJ2-7; D might be TRBD1 (5 bases). The V end was cut by 4 bases, the J end by 5 bases, with 19 bases between. The CDR3 runs 15 residues. The germline gives CDR1 SGDLS, CDR2 YYNGEE. The CDR3 sequence is CASSPSGQGRDEQYF. As DNA, the CDR3 is TGTGCCAGCAGCCCCTCCGGGCAGGGTAGGGACGAGCAGTACTTC.

V and J are TRBV24-1 and TRBJ2-5, with a weak D call TRBD2 (5 bases). This CDR3 region has 15 residues. V shed 1 base and J shed 4 bases, with 12 bases lying between them. CDR1 is KGHDR and CDR2 is SFDVKD in the germline V gene. The DNA of the CDR3 is TGTGCCACCAGTGATTTCCCCAGCGGAATAGAGACCCAGTACTTC. Protein: CATSDFPSGIETQYF.

The chain combines TRBV19 with TRBJ1-1; D gene unclear. Germline assignment: CDR1 LNHDA and CDR2 SQIVND (reference sequence). V lost 3 bases, J lost 3 bases, and 5 bases lay in between. This CDR3 contains 12 residues. This CDR3 reads CASSIADTEAFF. The CDR3 DNA sequence: TGTGCCAGTAGTATCGCAGACACTGAAGCTTTCTTT.

J is TRBJ2-7 and V is TRBV7-9; a weak D match, TRBD1 (5 bases). Germline-derived CDR1 and CDR2 are SEHNR and FQNEAQ (reference sequence). The CDR3 contains 13 residues. V was shortened by 4 bases and J by 2 bases, with 9 bases between the two germline ends. The CDR3 loop is CASSSGWAYEQYF. In nucleotides, the CDR3 is TGTGCCAGCAGCTCAGGGTGGGCCTACGAGCAGTACTTC.

The CDR3 DNA reads as TGTGCCAGCAGCCAACCTGGGAGCCGAAACTATGGCTACACCTTC. Translating it yields CASSQPGSRNYGYTF. The chain joins TRBV4-2 to TRBJ1-2; D remains unclear. Trimming left V 2 bases short and J 2 bases short, with 12 bases between. The germline CDR1 and CDR2 sequences are LGHNA and YNFKEQ. This CDR3 spans 15 amino acids.

The chain links TRBV28 to TRBJ1-6; 8 bases match TRBD1. The CDR3 loop spans 18 amino acids. The germline V gene encodes CDR1 MDHEN and CDR2 SYDVKM. The V segment lost 2 bases and the J segment 4 bases; nucleotides outside the gene matches: 10. CDR3 residues: CASSLPGRGRAYNSPLHF. The CDR3 nucleotides are TGTGCCAGCAGTTTACCCGGCAGGGGGCGTGCGTATAATTCACCCCTCCACTTT. Filled out from reference TRBV28 and TRBJ1-6, the complete variable domain reads DVKVTQSSRYLVKRTGEKVFLECVQDMDHENMFWYRQDPGLGLRLIYFSYDVKMKEKGDIPEGYSVSREKKERFSLILESASTNQTSMYLCASSLPGRGRAYNSPLHFGNGTRLTVT.